These 9 T cell receptor beta chains came from one sample sequenced in a study of control samples from healthy donors and cancer patients. Using immunoSEQ multiplex PCR, the repertoire was profiled, and TCRdb retains in-frame clones only, with some absent. The sample shows around 130,000 clones, roughly 90% of them seen only once. Input material: PBMCs. The receptors derive from a man in his fifties with head and neck cancer.

This chain joins TRBV13 and TRBJ2-3; D tentatively reads TRBD1 or TRBD2 (5 bases each). Trimming cost V 1 base and J 0 bases, with 8 bases left between them. This CDR3 is 15 amino acids long. Germline V gene lookup returns CDR1 PRHDT and CDR2 FYEKMQ (reference sequence). The CDR3: CASSLAGTSTDTQYF. The CDR3 DNA sequence: TGTGCCAGCAGCTTAGCAGGGACGAGCACAGATACGCAGTATTTT.

The chain links TRBV19 to TRBJ1-6, with D possibly TRBD1 on 5 matching bases. V was shortened by 3 bases and J by 7 bases, with 13 bases between the two germline ends. Germline loops: CDR1 LNHDA, CDR2 SQIVND (reference sequence). CDR3 length: 15 residues. The CDR3 sequence: CASSIFGAQNSPLHF. The CDR3 DNA sequence: TGTGCCAGTAGTATTTTTGGGGCCCAGAATTCACCCCTCCACTTT.

The count of this clone is one. J is TRBJ1-1 and V is TRBV5-5; D not resolved. Per germline, CDR1 SGHKS and CDR2 YYEKEE (reference sequence). The CDR3 totals 14 residues. The V end lost 1 base, the J end lost 2 bases, and 9 bases lay between the germline ends. In DNA form, the CDR3 reads TGTGCCAGCAGCTTGACAGAGAGCAACACTGAAGCTTTCTTT. Protein sequence: CASSLTESNTEAFF.

This chain links TRBV2 with TRBJ2-3; TRBD2 agrees at 8 bases. The CDR3 totals 15 residues. The V gene end was trimmed by 5 bases and the J gene end by 5 bases; junction bases not matched to a gene: 9. CDR1 is SNHLY and CDR2 is FYNNEI in the germline V gene. CDR3 residues: CASSSQRGLEDTQYF. In DNA, the CDR3 is TGTGCCAGCAGTTCCCAGCGGGGACTAGAAGATACGCAGTATTTT.

Only one count was recorded for this clone. The chain is built from TRBV24-1 and TRBJ2-1; TRBD2 agrees at 7 bases. The germline CDR1 and CDR2 sequences are KGHDR and SFDVKD. This CDR3 region has 15 residues. The V and J ends lost 2 bases and 6 bases, in that order; junction bases with no gene match: 6. The chain's CDR3 is CATSDYGEGLNEQFF. In DNA form, the CDR3 reads TGTGCCACCAGTGATTACGGGGAGGGCCTCAATGAGCAGTTCTTC.

The CDR3, as DNA: TGCGCCAGCAGCACTGGGGGGTTAGGAGAGACCCAGTACTTC. Translated, it gives CASSTGGLGETQYF. The chain uses TRBV5-1 and TRBJ2-5, with D possibly being TRBD2 (6 bases). This CDR3 has 14 amino acids. The V gene lost 4 bases and the J gene lost 4 bases, with 14 bases spanning the gap. The germline gives CDR1 SGHRS, CDR2 YFSETQ.

V usage is TRBV5-1 and J usage is TRBJ1-4, with D hard to call. The CDR3 covers 13 residues. Germline values: CDR1 SGHRS, CDR2 YFSETQ. The V gene lost 5 bases and the J gene lost 5 bases, with 10 bases spanning the gap. The CDR3 coding sequence is TGCGCCAGCAGTGATAGCCCCAATGAAAAACTGTTTTTT. Its translation is CASSDSPNEKLFF.

This clone has just one count. The genes are TRBV27 and TRBJ1-1, with no clear D. The CDR3 extends over 15 amino acids. Trimming left V 2 bases short and J 5 bases short, with 15 bases between. Germline V lookup: CDR1 MNHEY, CDR2 SMNVEV (reference sequence). DNA for the CDR3: TGTGCCAGCAGTTTAGGTGGAGGCAGCCGAACTGAAGCTTTCTTT. Translation: CASSLGGGSRTEAFF.

V gene TRBV29-1 combines with J gene TRBJ2-1; 15 bases map to TRBD2. The V gene end was trimmed by 0 bases and the J gene end by 12 bases; junction bases not matched to a gene: 0. From germline, CDR1 is SQVTM and CDR2 ANQGSEA. The CDR3 consists of 13 residues. The DNA for the CDR3 is TGCAGCGTTGAAGAGGGACTAGCGGGAGGGCAGTTCTTC. This gives the protein CSVEEGLAGGQFF.